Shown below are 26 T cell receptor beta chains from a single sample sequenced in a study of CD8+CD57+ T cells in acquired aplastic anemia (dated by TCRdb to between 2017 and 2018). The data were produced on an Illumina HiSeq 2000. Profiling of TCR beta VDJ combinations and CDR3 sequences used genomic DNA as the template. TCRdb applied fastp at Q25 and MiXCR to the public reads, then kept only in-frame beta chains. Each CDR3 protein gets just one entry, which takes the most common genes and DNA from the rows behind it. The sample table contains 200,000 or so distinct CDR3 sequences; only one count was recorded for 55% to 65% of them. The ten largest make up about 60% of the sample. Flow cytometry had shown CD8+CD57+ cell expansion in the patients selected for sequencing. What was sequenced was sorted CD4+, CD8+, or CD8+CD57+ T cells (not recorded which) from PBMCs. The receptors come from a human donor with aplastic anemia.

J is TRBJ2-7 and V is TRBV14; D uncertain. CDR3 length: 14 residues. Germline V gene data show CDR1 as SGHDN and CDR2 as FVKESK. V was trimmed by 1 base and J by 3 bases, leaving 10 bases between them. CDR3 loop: CASSQGVAYYEQYF. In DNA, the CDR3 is TGTGCCAGCAGCCAAGGGGTCGCTTACTACGAGCAGTACTTC.

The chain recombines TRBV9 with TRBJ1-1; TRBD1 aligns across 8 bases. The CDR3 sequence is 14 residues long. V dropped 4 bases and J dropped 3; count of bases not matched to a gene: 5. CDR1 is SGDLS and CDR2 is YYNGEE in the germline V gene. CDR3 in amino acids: CASSSPTGDTEAFF. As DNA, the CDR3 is TGTGCCAGCAGCTCACCGACAGGGGACACTGAAGCTTTCTTT.

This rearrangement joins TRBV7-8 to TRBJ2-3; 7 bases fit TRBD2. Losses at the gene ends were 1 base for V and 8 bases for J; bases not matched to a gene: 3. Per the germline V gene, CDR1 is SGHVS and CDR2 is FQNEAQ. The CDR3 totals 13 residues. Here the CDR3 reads CASSLGLAGTQYF. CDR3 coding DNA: TGTGCCAGCAGCTTAGGACTAGCCGGTACGCAGTATTTT.

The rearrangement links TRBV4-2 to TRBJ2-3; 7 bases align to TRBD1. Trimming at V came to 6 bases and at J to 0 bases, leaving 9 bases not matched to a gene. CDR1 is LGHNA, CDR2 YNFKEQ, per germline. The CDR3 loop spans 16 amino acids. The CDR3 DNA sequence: TGTGCCAGCAGTTTACAGGGGCTCCATAGCACAGATACGCAGTATTTT. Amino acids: CASSLQGLHSTDTQYF.

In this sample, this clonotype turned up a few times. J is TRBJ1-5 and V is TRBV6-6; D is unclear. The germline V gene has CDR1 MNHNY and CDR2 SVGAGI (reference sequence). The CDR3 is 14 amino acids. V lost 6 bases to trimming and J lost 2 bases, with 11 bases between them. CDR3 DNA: TGTGCCAGCAGCCCGCTAGTAGGCAATCAGCCCCAGCATTTT. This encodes CASSPLVGNQPQHF.

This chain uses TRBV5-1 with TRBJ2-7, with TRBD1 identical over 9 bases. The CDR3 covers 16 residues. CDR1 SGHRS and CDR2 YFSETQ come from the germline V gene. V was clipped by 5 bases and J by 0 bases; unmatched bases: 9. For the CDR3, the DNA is TGCGCCAGCAGGCCCGGGACAGGGAAGAGCTCCTACGAGCAGTACTTC. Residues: CASRPGTGKSSYEQYF.

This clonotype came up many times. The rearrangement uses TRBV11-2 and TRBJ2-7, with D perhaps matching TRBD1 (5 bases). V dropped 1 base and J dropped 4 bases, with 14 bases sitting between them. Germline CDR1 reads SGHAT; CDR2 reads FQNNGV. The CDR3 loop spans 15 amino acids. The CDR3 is CASSLGIIKGYEQYF. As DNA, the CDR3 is TGTGCCAGCAGCTTAGGAATAATTAAGGGGTACGAGCAGTACTTC.

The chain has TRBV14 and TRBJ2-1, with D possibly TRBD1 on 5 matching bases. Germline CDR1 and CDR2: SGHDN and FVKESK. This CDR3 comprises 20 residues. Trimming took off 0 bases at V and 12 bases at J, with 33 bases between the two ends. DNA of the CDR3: TGTGCCAGCAGCCAAGATAGGGGTGTGGGGTTTTGGCGGAGCCGGGTCGGGCAGTTCTTC. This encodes CASSQDRGVGFWRSRVGQFF.

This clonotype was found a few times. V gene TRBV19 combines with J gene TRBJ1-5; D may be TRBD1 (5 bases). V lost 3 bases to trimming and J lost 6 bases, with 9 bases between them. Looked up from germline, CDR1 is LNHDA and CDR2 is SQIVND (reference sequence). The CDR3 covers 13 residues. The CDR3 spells CASSMGLGQPQHF. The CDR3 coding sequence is TGTGCCAGTAGTATGGGGCTTGGTCAGCCCCAGCATTTT.

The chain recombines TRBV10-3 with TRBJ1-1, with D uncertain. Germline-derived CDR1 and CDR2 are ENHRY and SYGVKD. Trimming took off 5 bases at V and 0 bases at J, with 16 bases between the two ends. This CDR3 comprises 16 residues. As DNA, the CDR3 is TGTGCCATCAGTCATTTATCAGGTGTCATGAACACTGAAGCTTTCTTT. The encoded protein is CAISHLSGVMNTEAFF.

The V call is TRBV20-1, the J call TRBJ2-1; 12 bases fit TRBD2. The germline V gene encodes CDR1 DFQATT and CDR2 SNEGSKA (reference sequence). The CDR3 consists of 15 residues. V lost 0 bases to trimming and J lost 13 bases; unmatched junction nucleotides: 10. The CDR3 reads CSARDRGTSGGQQFF. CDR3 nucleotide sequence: TGCAGTGCTAGAGATCGCGGAACTAGCGGGGGGCAACAGTTCTTC.

The DNA of the CDR3 is TGTGCCAGTAGAGCGCGGACAGGAACCTACGAGCAGTACTTC. Encoded protein: CASRARTGTYEQYF. The chain couples TRBV19 to TRBJ2-7; 7 positions agree with TRBD1. Germline V lookup: CDR1 LNHDA, CDR2 SQIVND (reference sequence). The CDR3 has 14 residues. After removal of 6 bases from V and 2 bases from J, the junction contained 7 bases not matched to a gene.

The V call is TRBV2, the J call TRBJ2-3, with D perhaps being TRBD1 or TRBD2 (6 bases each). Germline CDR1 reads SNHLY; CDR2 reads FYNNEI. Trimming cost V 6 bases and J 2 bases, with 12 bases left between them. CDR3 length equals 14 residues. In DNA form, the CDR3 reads TGTGCCAGCAGAGAGGGGGGCAACACAGATACGCAGTATTTT. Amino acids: CASREGGNTDTQYF.

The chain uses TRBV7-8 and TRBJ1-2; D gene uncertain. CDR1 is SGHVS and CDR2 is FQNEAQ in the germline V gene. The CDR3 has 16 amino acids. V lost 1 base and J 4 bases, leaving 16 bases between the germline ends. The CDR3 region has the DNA TGTGCCAGCAGCTTAGATTTCACAGCGTCTAGCTATGGCTACACCTTC. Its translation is CASSLDFTASSYGYTF.

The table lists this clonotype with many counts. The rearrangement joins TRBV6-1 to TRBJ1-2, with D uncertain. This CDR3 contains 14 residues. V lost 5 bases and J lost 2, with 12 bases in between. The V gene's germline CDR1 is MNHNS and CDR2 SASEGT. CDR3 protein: CASSLATENYGYTF. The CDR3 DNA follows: TGTGCCAGCAGTTTAGCGACCGAAAACTATGGCTACACCTTC.

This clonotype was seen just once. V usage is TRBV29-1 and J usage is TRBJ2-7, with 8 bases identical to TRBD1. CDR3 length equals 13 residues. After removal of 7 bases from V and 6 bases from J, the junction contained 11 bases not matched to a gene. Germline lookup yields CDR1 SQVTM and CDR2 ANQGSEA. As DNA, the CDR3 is TGCAGCGCCAGGGACAGGTCGGTGGTCGAGCAGTACTTC. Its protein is CSARDRSVVEQYF.

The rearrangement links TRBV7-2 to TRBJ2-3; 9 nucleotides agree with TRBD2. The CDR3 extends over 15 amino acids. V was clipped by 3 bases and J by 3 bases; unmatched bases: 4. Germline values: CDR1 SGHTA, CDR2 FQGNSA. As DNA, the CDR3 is TGTGCCAGCAGCTTTCGCGGGAGGGTAACAGATACGCAGTATTTT. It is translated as CASSFRGRVTDTQYF.

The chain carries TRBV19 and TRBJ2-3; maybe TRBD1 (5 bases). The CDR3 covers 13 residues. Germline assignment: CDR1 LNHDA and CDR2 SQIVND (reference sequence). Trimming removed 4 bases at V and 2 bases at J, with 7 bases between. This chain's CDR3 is CASSTQDTDTQYF. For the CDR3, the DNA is TGTGCCAGTAGTACACAGGACACAGATACGCAGTATTTT.

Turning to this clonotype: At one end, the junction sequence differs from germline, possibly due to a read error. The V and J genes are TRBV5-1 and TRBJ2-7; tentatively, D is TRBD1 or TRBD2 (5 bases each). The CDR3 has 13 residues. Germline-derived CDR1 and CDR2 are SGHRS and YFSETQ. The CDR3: CASSTGTGQEQYF. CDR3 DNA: TGTGCCAGCAGCACTGGGACGGGTCAGGAGCAGTACTTC.

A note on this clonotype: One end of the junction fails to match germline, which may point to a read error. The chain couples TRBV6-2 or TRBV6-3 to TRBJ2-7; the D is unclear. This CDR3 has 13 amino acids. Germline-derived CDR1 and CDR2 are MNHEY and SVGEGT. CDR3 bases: TGTGCCATCAGTTCAACAGAGTCCTACGAGCAGTACTTC. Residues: CAISSTESYEQYF.

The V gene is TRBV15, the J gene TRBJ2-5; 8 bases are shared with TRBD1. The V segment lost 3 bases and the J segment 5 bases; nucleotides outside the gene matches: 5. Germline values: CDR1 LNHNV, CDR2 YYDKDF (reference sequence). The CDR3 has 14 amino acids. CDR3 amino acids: CATSRGQVGETQYF. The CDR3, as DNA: TGTGCCACCAGCAGGGGACAGGTCGGGGAGACCCAGTACTTC.

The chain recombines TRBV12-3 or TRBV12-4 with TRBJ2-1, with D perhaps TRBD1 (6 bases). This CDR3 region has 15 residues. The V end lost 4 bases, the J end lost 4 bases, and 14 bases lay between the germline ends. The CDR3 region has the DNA TGTGCCAGCAGTTCTATAGGGACACCGTACAATGAGCAGTTCTTC. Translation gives CASSSIGTPYNEQFF.

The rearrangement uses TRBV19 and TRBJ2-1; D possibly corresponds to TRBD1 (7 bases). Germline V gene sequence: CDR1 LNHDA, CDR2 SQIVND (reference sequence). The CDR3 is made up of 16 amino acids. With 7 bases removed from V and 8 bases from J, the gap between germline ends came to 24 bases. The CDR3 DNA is TGTGCCAGTAAGGGGAGGCGAGGGGGCGATAGGGATGAGCAGTTCTTC. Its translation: CASKGRRGGDRDEQFF.

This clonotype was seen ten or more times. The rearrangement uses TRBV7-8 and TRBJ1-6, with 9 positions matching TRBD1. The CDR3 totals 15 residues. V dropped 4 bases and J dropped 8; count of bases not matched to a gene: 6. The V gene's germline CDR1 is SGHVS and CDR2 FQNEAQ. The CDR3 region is CASSWRQGDHSPLHF. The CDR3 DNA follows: TGTGCCAGCAGCTGGAGACAGGGGGATCATTCACCCCTCCACTTT.

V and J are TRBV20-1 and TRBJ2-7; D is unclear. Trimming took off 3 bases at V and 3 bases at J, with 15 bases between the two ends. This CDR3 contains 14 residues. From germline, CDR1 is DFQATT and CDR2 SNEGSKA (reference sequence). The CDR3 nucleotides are TGCAGTGCTAGGCCTCTGACATCGAACTACGAGCAGTACTTC. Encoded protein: CSARPLTSNYEQYF.

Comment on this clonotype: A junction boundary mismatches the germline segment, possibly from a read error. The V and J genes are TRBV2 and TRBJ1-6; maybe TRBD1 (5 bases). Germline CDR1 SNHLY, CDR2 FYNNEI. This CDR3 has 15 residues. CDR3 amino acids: CASSVWARDNSPLHF. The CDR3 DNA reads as TGTGCAAGCAGTGTCTGGGCCAGGGATAATTCACCCCTCCACTTT.